These 28 T cell receptor beta chains were sequenced from one sample in a study of CD4+ T cells in melanoma. Profiling relied on immunoSEQ multiplex PCR, and the TCRdb table lists in-frame clones only, not all of them. The sample consists of about 13,000 clones, around three quarters of them appearing once. Sequencing was carried out using cells from a culture (not recorded whether cultured in vitro). The source is a human donor with melanoma.

The chain links TRBV7-6 to TRBJ1-6, with D perhaps TRBD1 (5 bases). Trimming cost V 2 bases and J 5 bases, with 13 bases left between them. The CDR3 contains 16 residues. Germline V gene lookup returns CDR1 SGHVS and CDR2 FNYEAQ. This chain's CDR3 is CASSLSSWGDNSPLHF. CDR3 DNA: TGTGCCAGCAGCTTATCCTCTTGGGGGGATAATTCACCCCTCCACTTT.

J is TRBJ2-7 and V is TRBV6-1, with D unresolved. The length of the CDR3 is 11 residues. V was clipped by 1 base and J by 4 bases, with 2 bases between them. Per germline, CDR1 MNHNS and CDR2 SASEGT. The CDR3 reads CASSEGYEQYF. In nucleotides, the CDR3 is TGTGCCAGCAGTGAAGGGTACGAGCAGTACTTC.

This clone was picked up one time. CDR3 protein: CASSLKYEQYF. The CDR3, as DNA: TGTGCCAGCAGCTTGAAATACGAGCAGTACTTC. The chain uses TRBV5-6 and TRBJ2-7; D unclear. With 1 base removed from V and 4 bases from J, the gap between germline ends came to 3 bases. Per the germline V gene, CDR1 is SGHDT and CDR2 is YYEEEE. The length of the CDR3 is 11 residues.

This sequence joins TRBV7-9 and TRBJ2-2; D unresolved. The CDR3 runs 13 residues. In germline, CDR1 is SEHNR, CDR2 FQNEAQ (reference sequence). V was pared by 2 bases and J by 4 bases, with 5 bases between. CDR3 sequence (DNA): TGTGCCAGCAGCTTACGGGCCACCGGGGAGCTGTTTTTT. This sequence encodes CASSLRATGELFF.

The chain employs TRBV29-1 and TRBJ2-5; D call uncertain. CDR3 length: 12 residues. In germline, CDR1 is SQVTM, CDR2 ANQGSEA. The V gene lost 5 bases and the J gene lost 3 bases, with 10 bases spanning the gap. The CDR3 coding sequence is TGCAGCGTTCTTGGGGAAAAAGAGACCCAGTACTTC. Translation gives CSVLGEKETQYF.

The chain uses TRBV10-2 and TRBJ1-1; 8 bases match TRBD1. The CDR3 sequence is 19 residues long. CDR1 is WSHSY, CDR2 SAAADI, per germline. V shed 6 bases and J 2 bases; nucleotides not matched to a gene: 20. This CDR3 reads CASSPPGGKYSGRNTEAFF. CDR3 nucleotide sequence: TGCGCCAGCAGCCCACCAGGGGGCAAGTACTCTGGAAGAAACACTGAAGCTTTCTTT.

The chain carries TRBV7-3 and TRBJ1-1; D may be TRBD1 (5 bases). CDR1 is SGHTA and CDR2 is FQGTGA in the germline V gene. Trimming shortened V by 6 bases and J by 1 base, and 12 bases separated the two germline ends. The CDR3 runs 14 residues. The CDR3 sequence: CASRSGAENTEAFF. CDR3 DNA sequence: TGTGCCAGCAGATCCGGGGCAGAGAACACTGAAGCTTTCTTT.

This chain connects TRBV7-8 to TRBJ1-1; D is unclear. The CDR3 consists of 14 residues. Germline V gene data show CDR1 as SGHVS and CDR2 as FQNEAQ. V was trimmed by 8 bases and J by 0 bases, leaving 13 bases between them. This CDR3 is CASVRGEMNTEAFF. CDR3 nucleotides: TGTGCCAGCGTCCGAGGAGAAATGAACACTGAAGCTTTCTTT.

The chain has TRBV6-6 and TRBJ1-5; D ambiguous. Germline V lookup: CDR1 MNHNY, CDR2 SVGAGI (reference sequence). This CDR3 has 12 amino acids. V was clipped by 3 bases and J by 7 bases, with 7 bases between them. The DNA for the CDR3 is TGTGCCAGCAGTTATTTTGGACAGCCCCAGCATTTT. Translated: CASSYFGQPQHF.

This sequence joins TRBV5-8 and TRBJ1-2; D is uncertain. CDR1 is SGHTS and CDR2 is YDEGEE in the germline V gene. The CDR3 spans 17 residues. Deletions cut 3 bases from V and 3 bases from J, with 21 bases between. This CDR3 is CASSYDARGSGDYGYTF. The CDR3 DNA reads as TGTGCCAGCAGCTATGACGCCCGGGGAAGCGGCGACTATGGCTACACCTTC.

This chain connects TRBV11-1 to TRBJ2-7; D might be TRBD2 (6 bases). The CDR3 length is 15 residues. The germline V gene encodes CDR1 SGHAT and CDR2 FQDESV (reference sequence). V was cut by 4 bases and J by 4 bases, with 17 bases left in between. The CDR3 spells CASSSLGAGRYEQYF. The CDR3 DNA reads as TGTGCCAGCAGCTCCCTTGGGGCAGGGAGGTACGAGCAGTACTTC.

The gene calls are TRBV4-2 and TRBJ2-7; TRBD1 or TRBD2 may be the D gene (6 bases each). V gave up 2 bases and J gave up 3 bases, with 20 bases separating them. Per germline, CDR1 LGHNA and CDR2 YNFKEQ. The CDR3 has 17 residues. The CDR3 sequence: CASSQKTGPSVFYEQYF. CDR3 coding DNA: TGTGCCAGCAGCCAAAAAACAGGGCCTAGCGTCTTCTACGAGCAGTACTTC.

This chain uses TRBV30 with TRBJ1-5; D may be TRBD1 (6 bases). The CDR3 loop spans 14 amino acids. Trimming pared 2 bases from V and 6 bases from J, leaving 14 bases between. Germline lookup yields CDR1 GTSNPN and CDR2 SVGIG (reference sequence). The CDR3 sequence is CAWSLQGGGQPQHF. The CDR3 nucleotides are TGTGCCTGGAGTTTACAGGGCGGGGGTCAGCCCCAGCATTTT.

The chain recombines TRBV5-1 with TRBJ2-7; D is perhaps TRBD1 or TRBD2 (5 bases each). The V gene lost 0 bases and the J gene lost 4 bases, with 14 bases spanning the gap. From germline, CDR1 is SGHRS and CDR2 YFSETQ. The CDR3 has 15 amino acids. CDR3 DNA: TGCGCCAGCAGCTTGGGAACTCGAGGGGATTACGAGCAGTACTTC. The encoded protein is CASSLGTRGDYEQYF.

The gene calls are TRBV2 and TRBJ1-1; D possibly corresponds to TRBD1 (5 bases). The CDR3 has 11 residues. V dropped 8 bases and J dropped 1 base, with 5 bases sitting between them. Germline V gene data show CDR1 as SNHLY and CDR2 as FYNNEI. The CDR3 spells CASQGNTEAFF. Here the CDR3 DNA reads TGTGCCAGCCAGGGGAACACTGAAGCTTTCTTT.

This clone was seen once. The DNA for the CDR3 is TGTGCCAGCAGCGTGGGACAGGCCTACGAGCAGTACTTC. Translating it yields CASSVGQAYEQYF. J is TRBJ2-7 and V is TRBV7-9; 8 nucleotides match TRBD1. This CDR3 region has 13 residues. V lost 5 bases to trimming and J lost 2 bases; unmatched junction nucleotides: 2. Germline-derived CDR1 and CDR2 are SEHNR and FQNEAQ (reference sequence).

The chain is built from TRBV30 and TRBJ2-3; no definite D call. The germline V gene has CDR1 GTSNPN and CDR2 SVGIG (reference sequence). The CDR3 loop spans 14 amino acids. The V gene lost 0 bases and the J gene lost 4 bases, with 11 bases spanning the gap. CDR3 bases: TGTGCCTGGAGTGTCGGGCCCCCCGCAGATACGCAGTATTTT. Protein product: CAWSVGPPADTQYF.

This chain connects TRBV12-2 to TRBJ2-1; TRBD2 reflects the table's D call only, with no check against the DNA. TRBV12-2 is designated a pseudogene. This CDR3 is 17 amino acids long. The CDR3 region has the DNA TGTGCAAGTCGCTTAGTAGGAGCGGGGGTGAGGTTAAATGAGCAGTTCTTC. Its protein is CASRLVGAGVRLNEQFF.

This clone occurred a few times. This sequence joins TRBV7-8 and TRBJ2-5; D is perhaps TRBD1 (6 bases). Germline assignment: CDR1 SGHVS and CDR2 FQNEAQ. The CDR3 length is 14 residues. The V gene lost 2 bases and the J gene lost 6 bases, with 13 bases spanning the gap. CDR3: CASSLRLGAKTQYF. The CDR3 nucleotides read TGTGCCAGCAGCTTACGGTTGGGGGCCAAGACCCAGTACTTC.

The rearrangement links TRBV5-1 to TRBJ1-2; D ambiguous. This CDR3 has 14 residues. The V gene lost 0 bases and the J gene lost 5 bases, with 11 bases spanning the gap. The V gene's germline CDR1 is SGHRS and CDR2 YFSETQ. The CDR3 DNA reads TGCGCCAGCAGCTTGGAGGCAGACACATATGGCTACACCTTC. As protein: CASSLEADTYGYTF.

The chain couples TRBV10-3 to TRBJ1-5; TRBD1 matches 7 bases. Germline CDR1 ENHRY, CDR2 SYGVKD. CDR3 size: 17 residues. V lost 7 bases to trimming and J lost 0 bases; unmatched junction nucleotides: 12. Here the CDR3 reads CAITYRDRQYSNQPQHF. In DNA, the CDR3 is TGTGCCATCACCTACAGGGACAGACAATATAGCAATCAGCCCCAGCATTTT.

This chain connects TRBV21-1 to TRBJ2-7. TRBV21-1 corresponds to a pseudogene. The CDR3 contains 18 residues. CDR3 nucleotides: TGTGCCAGCAGCAAATCCCGCCGGGCAGCCCCAACTCGCAACGAGCAGTACTTC. Amino acid sequence: CASSKSRRAAPTRNEQYF.

This clone was counted a few times. This CDR3 reads CASTGETQYF. CDR3 nucleotide sequence: TGTGCCAGCACTGGAGAGACCCAGTACTTC. This rearrangement joins TRBV6-1 to TRBJ2-5; D is unclear. CDR1 is MNHNS, CDR2 SASEGT, per germline. There are 10 residues in the CDR3. Trimming pared 7 bases from V and 4 bases from J, leaving 4 bases between.

The genes are TRBV5-6 and TRBJ2-5; 7 nucleotides match TRBD1. From germline, CDR1 is SGHDT and CDR2 YYEEEE. CDR3 length: 14 residues. J lost 5 bases, V lost 4 bases, and 8 bases had no gene match. As DNA, the CDR3 is TGTGCCAGCAGCCCGGAGACAGGGTACGAGACCCAGTACTTC. Translating gives CASSPETGYETQYF.

This clone occurred a few times. The V and J genes are TRBV5-6 and TRBJ1-6; TRBD1 aligns across 8 bases. This CDR3 comprises 15 residues. Germline CDR1 and CDR2: SGHDT and YYEEEE. J was trimmed by 10 bases and V by 0 bases; bases with no gene match: 6. The CDR3 reads CASSLDRGEGSPLHF. The CDR3 nucleotides are TGTGCCAGCAGCTTGGACAGGGGGGAGGGCTCACCCCTCCACTTT.

The gene calls are TRBV11-2 and TRBJ2-1, with D perhaps assigned TRBD1 or TRBD2 (7 bases each). The CDR3 totals 14 residues. CDR1 and CDR2 from the germline V gene are SGHAT and FQNNGV. Trimming left V 4 bases short and J 7 bases short, with 14 bases between. The CDR3 spells CASSSRQGGNEQFF. CDR3 sequence (DNA): TGTGCCAGCAGCTCCAGACAGGGAGGGAATGAGCAGTTCTTC.

CDR3 sequence: CASSFKWGQLSTNEKLFF. CDR3 nucleotides: TGTGCCAGCTCATTCAAGTGGGGACAACTATCAACTAATGAAAAACTGTTTTTT. V is TRBV18 and J is TRBJ1-4, with D perhaps matching TRBD1 (6 bases). Germline CDR1 is KGHSH and CDR2 is LQKENI. This CDR3 has 18 amino acids. V was shortened by 5 bases and J by 0 bases, with 19 bases between the two germline ends.

The chain is built from TRBV9 and TRBJ1-1; unclear D gene. Germline assignment: CDR1 SGDLS and CDR2 YYNGEE. V was clipped by 2 bases and J by 2 bases, with 7 bases between them. CDR3 length: 13 residues. The CDR3 DNA is TGTGCCAGCAGCGTGCACAGTAACACTGAAGCTTTCTTT. Residues: CASSVHSNTEAFF.